This T cell receptor beta chain originates from a study of post-analysis software for immune sequencing data. Germline assignment: CDR1 SGHRS and CDR2 YFSETQ. The V end lost 0 bases, the J end lost 5 bases, and 17 bases lay between the germline ends. CDR3 length equals 16 residues. Every TCR beta cDNA library bore unique molecular identifiers. TCRdb fed the PCR reads into MiXCR, producing one record per CDR3 protein. The profile shows 820,000 or so distinct CDR3 sequences, approximately 53% of them singletons. General study results and limits: TRBV5-6, TRBV5-1 and TRBV20-1 were among roughly five TRBV segments more frequent in patients than controls. A significant reduction in normalized Chao1 diversity was observed in multiple sclerosis patients versus controls.

Note on this clonotype: What it binds is not known.

This clonotype was sampled from a girl aged 10 to 17 with multiple sclerosis. Sequencing used blood. V and J are TRBV5-1 and TRBJ2-5; D remains ambiguous. This CDR3 is CASSLGGEHFSETQYF. Here the CDR3 DNA reads TGCGCCAGCAGCTTGGGTGGAGAGCATTTCTCGGAGACCCAGTACTTC.